This T cell receptor (beta chain) stems from a study of T cell clonality in common variable immunodeficiency. General observations from the study: Reportedly, TCR beta sequences from common variable immunodeficiency showed fewer deletions and N-nucleotide insertions. Compared with healthy controls, CVID subjects showed increased TCRbeta clonality, mostly in about a third.

Deletions cut 0 bases from V and 0 bases from J, with 7 bases between. The CDR3 runs 14 residues. The germline CDR1 and CDR2 sequences are SGHRS and YFSETQ. Clones were read by immunoSEQ multiplex PCR, and TCRdb kept only the in-frame ones, dropping some. In total the sample includes some 27,000 clones, none of them seen once. As for this clone: Its antigen is still unknown. Sequencing ends 3 residues short of the CDR3 end; the germline J gene provides the rest.

The specimen was peripheral blood mononuclear cells. This clonotype originated in a human donor with common variable immunodeficiency. This chain uses TRBV5-1 with TRBJ2-7; no clear D. CDR3 bases read: TGCGCCAGCAGCTTGGCAGCTAGCTCCTACGAG. This gives the protein CASSLAASSYE. The CDR3 as a whole reads CASSLAASSYEQYF.